These 25 T cell receptor beta chains were sequenced from one sample in a study of T cell responses to AZD1222 COVID-19 vaccine. Method: immunoSEQ multiplex PCR; TCRdb's copy keeps in-frame clones and lacks some. The table includes roughly 70,000 clones, more than 75% detected once. The material was peripheral blood, obtained 28 days after the second dose of the MenACWY control vaccine. These receptors originate from an adult who received the MenACWY meningococcal vaccine as a control.

The gene calls are TRBV19 and TRBJ1-2; D remains unclear. CDR1 and CDR2 (germline): LNHDA, SQIVND (reference sequence). This CDR3 is built from 14 residues. V was shortened by 9 bases and J by 8 bases, with 22 bases between the two germline ends. The DNA for the CDR3 is TGTGCCAGCCATAATCCACCTCCCGGGCCCGGCTACACCTTC. Translated: CASHNPPPGPGYTF.

The DNA of the CDR3 is TGCAGCGTTGAAGACGAAAAACTGTTTTTT. Translation gives CSVEDEKLFF. This sequence joins TRBV29-1 and TRBJ1-4; no reliable D call. V was shortened by 0 bases and J by 8 bases, with 1 base between the two germline ends. This CDR3 is 10 amino acids long. The V gene's germline CDR1 is SQVTM and CDR2 ANQGSEA.

The chain joins TRBV28 to TRBJ2-5; unclear D gene. This CDR3 is 14 amino acids long. The germline CDR1 and CDR2 sequences are MDHEN and SYDVKM. V was shortened by 4 bases and J by 7 bases, with 16 bases between the two germline ends. As DNA, the CDR3 is TGTGCCAGCAGTTCTGACATTACCTTCGGGACCCAGTACTTC. The encoded protein is CASSSDITFGTQYF.

The chain carries TRBV5-1 and TRBJ2-7, with 9 bases aligning to TRBD1. V dropped 3 bases and J dropped 3; count of bases not matched to a gene: 7. Germline V gives CDR1 SGHRS, CDR2 YFSETQ. This CDR3 has 15 amino acids. The CDR3 nucleotides are TGCGCCAGCAGCTCTCCGGGACAGGGCCGCTACGAGCAGTACTTC. Translating it yields CASSSPGQGRYEQYF.

The rearrangement joins TRBV18 to TRBJ2-7; tentatively, D is TRBD1 (6 bases). The germline CDR1 and CDR2 sequences are KGHSH and LQKENI. The length of the CDR3 is 15 residues. Trimming cost V 2 bases and J 5 bases, with 16 bases left between them. CDR3 sequence reads: CASSPGRQDVNEQYF. The CDR3 nucleotides are TGTGCCAGCTCACCAGGGCGACAGGACGTGAACGAGCAGTACTTC.

The rearrangement links TRBV28 to TRBJ1-2; D possibly corresponds to TRBD1 (6 bases). This CDR3 has 12 residues. The V and J ends lost 6 bases and 3 bases respectively, with 8 bases between them. CDR1 is MDHEN and CDR2 is SYDVKM in the germline V gene. Here the CDR3 reads CASSTGYYGYTF. DNA for the CDR3: TGTGCCAGCAGCACAGGGTACTATGGCTACACCTTC.

J is TRBJ1-5 and V is TRBV27; 8 bases line up with TRBD1. The CDR3 has 17 amino acids. Germline V gives CDR1 MNHEY, CDR2 SMNVEV (reference sequence). V lost 5 bases, J lost 6 bases, and 15 bases stayed unmatched. This CDR3 reads CASSRNAAGGIGQPQHF. CDR3 nucleotides: TGTGCCAGCAGTCGAAATGCGGCAGGGGGCATTGGTCAGCCCCAGCATTTT.

The gene calls are TRBV7-8 and TRBJ1-6, with unresolved D. The germline V gene encodes CDR1 SGHVS and CDR2 FQNEAQ. V dropped 1 base and J dropped 8 bases, with 15 bases sitting between them. This CDR3 comprises 16 residues. CDR3 nucleotides: TGTGCCAGCAGCTTAGTTAGGACGTTTAAGGATTCACCCCTCCACTTT. This encodes CASSLVRTFKDSPLHF.

The genes are TRBV27 and TRBJ1-2; no firm D call. CDR3 length: 16 residues. CDR1 is MNHEY and CDR2 is SMNVEV in the germline V gene (reference sequence). The V end was cut by 2 bases, the J end by 2 bases, with 15 bases between. CDR3: CASSLAPGSGNYGYTF. In nucleotides, the CDR3 is TGTGCCAGCAGTTTAGCTCCCGGGAGTGGAAACTATGGCTACACCTTC.

This clone appeared a single time. The genes are TRBV10-3 and TRBJ2-7; tentatively, D is TRBD1 (6 bases). This CDR3 comprises 16 residues. The germline gives CDR1 ENHRY, CDR2 SYGVKD. Trimming pared 2 bases from V and 2 bases from J, leaving 16 bases between. CDR3 residues: CAISEPGMGAAYEQYF. The CDR3 DNA sequence: TGTGCCATCAGTGAGCCTGGGATGGGGGCTGCCTACGAGCAGTACTTC.

V gene TRBV6-5 combines with J gene TRBJ1-2; 10 bases are shared with TRBD1. Germline-derived CDR1 and CDR2 are MNHEY and SVGAGI. This CDR3 has 15 amino acids. Unmatched junction bases numbered 12, after V lost 6 bases and J lost 8 bases. The CDR3 sequence: CASRVRRDRGRGYTF. The CDR3 nucleotides read TGTGCCAGCAGGGTCAGGCGGGACAGGGGAAGGGGCTACACCTTC.

This clone was counted a single time. In nucleotides, the CDR3 is TGTGCCACCAGTGATTCGACAGAAAGGGGCACAGATACGCAGTATTTT. This translates into CATSDSTERGTDTQYF. V gene TRBV24-1 combines with J gene TRBJ2-3; weak D call: TRBD1 (5 bases). The V end was cut by 2 bases, the J end by 1 base, with 12 bases between. The germline V gene encodes CDR1 KGHDR and CDR2 SFDVKD. The CDR3 is made up of 16 amino acids.

This chain joins TRBV11-2 and TRBJ1-1, with TRBD1 identical over 7 bases. The length of the CDR3 is 14 residues. With V trimmed by 5 bases and J by 5 bases, 8 bases remained unmatched. Germline lookup yields CDR1 SGHAT and CDR2 FQNNGV. Here the CDR3 reads CASSDPGQHTEAFF. For the CDR3, the DNA is TGTGCCAGCAGCGACCCGGGACAGCATACTGAAGCTTTCTTT.

V usage is TRBV7-2 and J usage is TRBJ1-2; maybe TRBD1 (5 bases). V was shortened by 5 bases and J by 12 bases, with 10 bases between the two germline ends. Per germline, CDR1 SGHTA and CDR2 FQGNSA. The CDR3 sequence is 10 residues long. The CDR3 DNA is TGTGCCAGCAGCCCGACAGTCCACACCTTC. Its translation: CASSPTVHTF.

There are a few counts of this clone. This chain uses TRBV6-1 with TRBJ1-1; D remains unclear. The CDR3 is made up of 15 amino acids. In germline, CDR1 is MNHNS, CDR2 SASEGT. The V end lost 1 base, the J end lost 1 base, and 10 bases lay between the germline ends. Here the CDR3 DNA reads TGTGCCAGCAGTGAAGGAGGCTGGGGGAACACTGAAGCTTTCTTT. Residues: CASSEGGWGNTEAFF.

This clone was detected only a few times. The CDR3 bases are TGTGCCAGTAGTATGAGAGAGAGCGGAAACACCATATATTTT. Protein sequence: CASSMRESGNTIYF. V is TRBV19 and J is TRBJ1-3; D ambiguous. The CDR3 contains 14 residues. Germline CDR1 is LNHDA and CDR2 is SQIVND (reference sequence). V shed 3 bases and J shed 4 bases, with 10 bases lying between them.

The J gene is TRBJ1-1, the V gene TRBV6-2 or TRBV6-3; possible D gene TRBD1, 6 bases. V was pared by 3 bases and J by 3 bases, with 14 bases between. CDR3 length: 15 residues. The germline V gene encodes CDR1 MNHEY and CDR2 SVGEGT. CDR3 DNA sequence: TGTGCCAGCAGTTATCACCTTAGGGGGGACACTGAAGCTTTCTTT. Protein sequence: CASSYHLRGDTEAFF.

J is TRBJ2-3 and V is TRBV7-3; TRBD2 matches 7 bases. Germline V gene sequence: CDR1 SGHTA, CDR2 FQGTGA. This CDR3 is 14 amino acids long. J lost 3 bases, V lost 5 bases, and 5 bases had no gene match. Here the CDR3 DNA reads TGTGCCAGCAGCGCCCTGGGGGGGACAGATACGCAGTATTTT. Its translation: CASSALGGTDTQYF.

The chain couples TRBV5-4 to TRBJ1-4; unclear D gene. CDR3 size: 12 residues. Germline V gives CDR1 SGHNT, CDR2 YYREEE (reference sequence). V was cut by 0 bases and J by 6 bases, with 3 bases left in between. The CDR3 loop reads CASSLGDEKLFF. The CDR3 DNA follows: TGTGCCAGCAGCTTGGGGGATGAAAAACTGTTTTTT.

The chain is built from TRBV28 and TRBJ1-1, with 8 bases identical to TRBD1. CDR1 and CDR2 from the germline V gene are MDHEN and SYDVKM. V lost 6 bases and J lost 8; bases outside the gene matches: 5. The CDR3 is 12 residues long. CDR3 bases: TGTGCCAGCAGCCGAGCAGGGGGCGAAGCTTTCTTT. This sequence encodes CASSRAGGEAFF.

The V gene is TRBV6-5, the J gene TRBJ1-1, with D unclear. Germline loops: CDR1 MNHEY, CDR2 SVGAGI. CDR3 length: 14 residues. With 4 bases removed from V and 0 bases from J, the gap between germline ends came to 9 bases. The CDR3 region has the DNA TGTGCCAGCAGTTCTCCCACAGTGAACACTGAAGCTTTCTTT. Its translation is CASSSPTVNTEAFF.

This clone appeared a few times. The V gene is TRBV7-8, the J gene TRBJ2-7; D perhaps matches TRBD2 (5 bases). V was clipped by 1 base and J by 2 bases, with 9 bases between them. CDR1 SGHVS and CDR2 FQNEAQ come from the germline V gene. This CDR3 region has 14 residues. CDR3 sequence: CASSLERITYEQYF. In DNA, the CDR3 is TGTGCCAGCAGCTTAGAGCGGATTACCTACGAGCAGTACTTC.

The chain is built from TRBV14 and TRBJ2-1; the D gene is possibly TRBD2 (7 bases). The V gene lost 1 base and the J gene lost 6 bases, with 22 bases spanning the gap. Germline values: CDR1 SGHDN, CDR2 FVKESK. CDR3 length equals 18 residues. The CDR3 spells CASSQGVGGQGGRNEQFF. The CDR3 DNA follows: TGTGCCAGCAGCCAAGGAGTGGGAGGGCAAGGGGGGCGCAATGAGCAGTTCTTC.

The rearrangement uses TRBV11-2 and TRBJ2-7; TRBD1 matches 7 bases. The CDR3 is made up of 15 amino acids. Per germline, CDR1 SGHAT and CDR2 FQNNGV. With 4 bases clipped from V and 2 bases from J, the junction kept 8 bases outside the gene matches. CDR3 protein: CASSSPGQTTYEQYF. CDR3 nucleotide sequence: TGTGCCAGCAGCTCGCCGGGACAGACAACCTACGAGCAGTACTTC.

This chain uses TRBV30 with TRBJ2-1; D might be TRBD1 or TRBD2, each matching 5 bases. The CDR3 covers 14 residues. V was shortened by 2 bases and J by 7 bases, with 15 bases between the two germline ends. CDR1 and CDR2 from the germline V gene are GTSNPN and SVGIG (reference sequence). The CDR3 sequence is CAWSPGRIVNEQFF. The CDR3 DNA sequence: TGTGCCTGGAGTCCGGGACGTATTGTGAATGAGCAGTTCTTC.